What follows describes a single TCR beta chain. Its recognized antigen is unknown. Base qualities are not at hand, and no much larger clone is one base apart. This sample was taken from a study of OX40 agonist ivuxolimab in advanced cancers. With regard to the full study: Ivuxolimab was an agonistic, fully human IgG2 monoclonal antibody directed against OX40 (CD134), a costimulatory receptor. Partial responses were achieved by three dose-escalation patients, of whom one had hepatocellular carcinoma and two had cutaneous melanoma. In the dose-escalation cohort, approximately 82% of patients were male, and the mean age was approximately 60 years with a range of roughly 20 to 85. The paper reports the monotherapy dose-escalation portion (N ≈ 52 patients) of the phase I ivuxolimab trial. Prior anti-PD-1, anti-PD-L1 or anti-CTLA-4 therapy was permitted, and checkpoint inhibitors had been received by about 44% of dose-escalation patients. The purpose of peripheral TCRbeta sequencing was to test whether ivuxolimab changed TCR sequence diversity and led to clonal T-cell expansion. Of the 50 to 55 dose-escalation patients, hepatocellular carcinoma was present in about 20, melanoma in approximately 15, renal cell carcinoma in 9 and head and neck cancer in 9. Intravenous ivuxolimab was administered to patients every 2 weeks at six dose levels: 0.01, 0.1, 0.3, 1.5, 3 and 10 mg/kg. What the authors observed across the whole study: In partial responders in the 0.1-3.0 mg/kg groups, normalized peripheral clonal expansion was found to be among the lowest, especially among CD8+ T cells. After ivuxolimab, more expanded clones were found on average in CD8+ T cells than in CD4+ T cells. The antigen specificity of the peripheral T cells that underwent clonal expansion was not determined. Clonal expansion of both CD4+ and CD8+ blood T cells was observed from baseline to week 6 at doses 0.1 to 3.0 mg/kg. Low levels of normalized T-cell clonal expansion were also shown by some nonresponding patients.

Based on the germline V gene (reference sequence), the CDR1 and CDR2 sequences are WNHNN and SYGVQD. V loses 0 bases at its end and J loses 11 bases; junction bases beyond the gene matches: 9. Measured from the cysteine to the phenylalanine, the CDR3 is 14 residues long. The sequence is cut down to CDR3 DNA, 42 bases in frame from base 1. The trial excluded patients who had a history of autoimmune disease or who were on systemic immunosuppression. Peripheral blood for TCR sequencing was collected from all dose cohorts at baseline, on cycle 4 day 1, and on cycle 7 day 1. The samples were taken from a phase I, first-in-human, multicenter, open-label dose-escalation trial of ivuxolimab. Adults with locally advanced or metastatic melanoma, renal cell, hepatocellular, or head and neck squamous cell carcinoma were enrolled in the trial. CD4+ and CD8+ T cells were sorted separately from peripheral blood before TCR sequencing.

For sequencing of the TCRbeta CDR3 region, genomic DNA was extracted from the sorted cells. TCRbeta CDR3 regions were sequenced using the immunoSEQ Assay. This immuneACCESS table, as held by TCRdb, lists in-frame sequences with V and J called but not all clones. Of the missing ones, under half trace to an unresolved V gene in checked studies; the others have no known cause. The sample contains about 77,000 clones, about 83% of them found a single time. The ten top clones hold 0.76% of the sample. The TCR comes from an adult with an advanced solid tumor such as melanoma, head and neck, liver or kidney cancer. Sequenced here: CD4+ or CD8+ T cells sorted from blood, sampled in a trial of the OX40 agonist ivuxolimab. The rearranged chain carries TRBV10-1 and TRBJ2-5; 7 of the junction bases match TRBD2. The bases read TGCGCCAGCAGTGAGTCGGATAGCTTGCGGGAGCAGTACTTC. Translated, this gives CASSESDSLREQYF.